A selection of T cell receptor beta chains follows, all from one sample in a study of T cell repertoires in aging, cancer and after chemotherapy. Each CDR3 protein gets one entry after TCRdb re-called the multiplex PCR reads with MiXCR. The sample carries some 11,000 distinct CDR3 sequences, around 40% recorded once. The specimen sequenced was blood. The source of these receptors is a human donor in good health. Both conserved end residues are part of each CDR3. The D gene is left open where the match is weak. The listing skips clone size in some rows; elsewhere it reads once, few, many or a size class.

NA	TRBV12-3/TRBV12-4	TRBJ2-5	few	CASSTILAQETQYF	TGTGCCAGCAGTACTATCTTGGCTCAAGAGACCCAGTACTTC
TRBD1	TRBV7-3	TRBJ2-3	NA	CASSPQGGGTDTQYF	TGTGCCAGCAGTCCACAGGGGGGTGGTACAGATACGCAGTATTTT
TRBD2	TRBV7-9	TRBJ2-1	NA	CASSPTSGIHGNEQFF	TGTGCCAGCAGCCCGACTAGCGGGATCCATGGGAATGAGCAGTTCTTC
NA	TRBV20-1	TRBJ1-2	NA	CSAIDGVVGEGYTF	TGCAGTGCCATAGATGGTGTCGTAGGTGAAGGCTACACCTTC
TRBD2	TRBV13	TRBJ2-7	few	CASSYGLAGQYEQYF	TGTGCCAGCAGCTATGGACTAGCGGGACAATACGAGCAGTACTTC
TRBD1	TRBV5-1	TRBJ2-5	NA	CASSLWTGAAGGQETQYF	TGCGCCAGCAGCCTCTGGACAGGGGCCGCCGGGGGGCAAGAGACCCAGTACTTC
NA	TRBV20-1	TRBJ1-3	NA	CSAPGDSGNTIYF	TGCAGTGCCCCGGGGGACTCTGGAAACACCATATATTTT
TRBD2	TRBV7-2	TRBJ2-7	NA	CASSPGLAGIYEQYF	TGTGCCAGCAGCCCGGGACTAGCGGGAATTTACGAGCAGTACTTC
TRBD1	TRBV28	TRBJ1-5	once	CASSRGTGGNQPQHF	TGTGCCAGCAGCCGCGGGACAGGGGGAAATCAGCCCCAGCATTTT
NA	TRBV30	TRBJ1-2	NA	CAWSPGPTNYGYTF	TGTGCCTGGAGCCCCGGGCCCACTAACTATGGCTACACCTTC